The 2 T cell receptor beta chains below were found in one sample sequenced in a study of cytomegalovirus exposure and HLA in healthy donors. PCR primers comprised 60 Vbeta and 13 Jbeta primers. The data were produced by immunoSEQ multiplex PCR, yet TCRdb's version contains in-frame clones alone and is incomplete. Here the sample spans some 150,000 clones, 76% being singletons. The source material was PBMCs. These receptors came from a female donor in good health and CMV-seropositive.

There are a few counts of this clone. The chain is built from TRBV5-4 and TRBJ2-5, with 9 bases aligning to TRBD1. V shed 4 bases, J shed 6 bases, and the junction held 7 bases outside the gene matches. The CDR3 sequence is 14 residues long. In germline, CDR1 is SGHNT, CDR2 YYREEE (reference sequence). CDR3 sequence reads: CASSEQGAAQTQYF. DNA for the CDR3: TGTGCCAGCAGCGAACAGGGGGCGGCCCAGACCCAGTACTTC. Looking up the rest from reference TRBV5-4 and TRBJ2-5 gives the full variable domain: ETGVTQSPTHLIKTRGQQVTLRCSSQSGHNTVSWYQQALGQGPQFIFQYYREEENGRGNFPPRFSGLQFPNYSSELNVNALELDDSALYLCASSEQGAAQTQYFGPGTRLLVL.

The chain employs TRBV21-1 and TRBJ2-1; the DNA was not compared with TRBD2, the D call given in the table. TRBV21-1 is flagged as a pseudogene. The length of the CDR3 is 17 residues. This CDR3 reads CASSNVPCRVPYNEQFF. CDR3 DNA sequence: TGTGCCAGCAGCAATGTTCCGTGCCGGGTCCCCTACAATGAGCAGTTCTTC.